This is a list of T cell receptor beta chains from one sample in a study of blood T cell repertoires in COVID-19. Sequenced by immunoSEQ multiplex PCR; TCRdb stores in-frame clones only, minus some. In the table there are under 55,000 clones, 85% to 90% of which are singletons. The sequenced sample was peripheral blood. All receptors derive from a human donor in a cohort sampled during active COVID-19. Both conserved end residues are part of each CDR3. D genes are given only for firm matches. A clone size is listed for some rows: how often the clone was seen (once, few, many), or a class if it is expanded.

cdr3_aa cdr3_nt j_call v_call clone_size cdr3_length d_call
CASSFDRWNTGELFF TGTGCCAGCAGTTTCGACAGGTGGAACACCGGGGAGCTGTTTTTT TRBJ2-2 TRBV2 NA 15 NA
CASSADRGYEQYF TGTGCCAGCAGCGCGGACAGGGGGTACGAGCAGTACTTC TRBJ2-7 TRBV5-6 few 13 TRBD1
CASSYVRGAYEQYF TGTGCCAGCAGTTACGTGCGGGGGGCTTACGAGCAGTACTTC TRBJ2-7 TRBV6-5 NA 14 TRBD2
CASSPRTGKGNQPQHF TGTGCCAGCAGCCCGCGGACAGGGAAGGGCAATCAGCCCCAGCATTTT TRBJ1-5 TRBV5-6 NA 16 TRBD1
CASSVAQSSNEKLFF TGTGCCAGCAGCGTAGCACAGTCAAGTAATGAAAAACTGTTTTTT TRBJ1-4 TRBV9 NA 15 NA
CATSDGSGGAQHF TGTGCCACCAGTGATGGAAGTGGGGGGGCCCAGCATTTT TRBJ1-5 TRBV24-1 NA 13 NA
CASSPGTFGQYF TGTGCCAGCAGCCCCGGGACTTTTGGGCAGTACTTC TRBJ2-7 TRBV14 NA 12 NA
CASSWGTGAAPGYGYTF TGTGCCAGCAGCTGGGGGACAGGGGCCGCTCCGGGCTATGGCTACACCTTC TRBJ1-2 TRBV5-6 NA 17 TRBD1
CASSVRLDSSYEQYF TGTGCCAGCAGTGTCCGGCTGGACAGCTCCTACGAGCAGTACTTC TRBJ2-7 TRBV25-1 NA 15 NA
CASSQDVKRGGTDTQYF TGCGCCAGCAGCCAAGATGTTAAGCGGGGCGGCACAGATACGCAGTATTTT TRBJ2-3 TRBV4-3 once 17 TRBD2
CASRERTSVGAFF TGTGCCAGTAGAGAGAGGACAAGTGTAGGAGCTTTCTTT TRBJ1-1 TRBV19 NA 13 NA
CAISSGETQYF TGTGCCATCAGTTCGGGGGAGACCCAGTACTTC TRBJ2-5 TRBV10-3 NA 11 NA
CASSPSPFASKFF TGTGCCAGTAGTCCCTCTCCCTTTGCTAGCAAGTTCTTC TRBJ2-1 TRBV19 NA 13 NA
CASSAVPQGFSPLHF TGTGCCAGCAGCGCGGTACCTCAGGGTTTTTCACCCCTCCACTTT TRBJ1-6 TRBV9 NA 15 NA
CASSPTGEISPAKNIQYF TGTGCCAGCAGCCCGACCGGAGAAATAAGCCCAGCCAAAAACATTCAGTACTTC TRBJ2-4 TRBV21-1 NA 18 NA
CASNPLAGEQTQYF TGCGCCAGCAACCCGCTAGCGGGGGAGCAGACCCAGTACTTC TRBJ2-5 TRBV5-1 NA 14 TRBD2
CASSRRTGGAGETQYF TGCGCCAGCAGCCGAAGGACAGGGGGCGCGGGAGAGACCCAGTACTTC TRBJ2-5 TRBV5-1 NA 16 TRBD1
CAWTGSPESPLHF TGTGCCTGGACAGGGTCGCCGGAATCACCCCTCCACTTT TRBJ1-6 TRBV30 few 13 NA
CASSLRGRGHQETQYF TGTGCCAGCAGCTTAAGAGGTCGAGGCCATCAAGAGACCCAGTACTTC TRBJ2-5 TRBV7-3 NA 16 NA
CASSTGTDSRPSSYEQYF TGTGCCAGCAGTACCGGGACAGACTCCCGGCCAAGCTCCTACGAGCAGTACTTC TRBJ2-7 TRBV28 NA 18 TRBD1
CASSIGPGVATEAFF TGTGCCAGTAGTATAGGCCCGGGGGTCGCCACTGAAGCTTTCTTT TRBJ1-1 TRBV19 NA 15 NA
CASSEGQGMNTEAFF TGTGCCAGCAGCGAGGGACAGGGGATGAACACTGAAGCTTTCTTT TRBJ1-1 TRBV21-1 NA 15 NA
CASSQWANTIYF TGTGCCAGCAGCCAATGGGCAAACACCATATATTTT TRBJ1-3 TRBV16 NA 12 NA
CASWRGPAEAGELFF TGTGCCAGCTGGCGCGGCCCCGCGGAGGCCGGGGAGCTGTTTTTT TRBJ2-2 TRBV6-5 NA 15 NA
CAISPEAPTYGYTF TGTGCCATCTCTCCAGAGGCCCCTACCTATGGCTACACCTTC TRBJ1-2 TRBV10-3 NA 14 NA
CASSLGLSYEQYF TGTGCCAGCAGCCTTGGACTCTCCTACGAGCAGTACTTC TRBJ2-7 TRBV7-2 NA 13 NA
CASSYPPGEAAYEQYF TGTGCCAGCAGTTACCCCCCGGGGGAGGCGGCCTACGAGCAGTACTTC TRBJ2-7 TRBV6-6 NA 16 NA
CASSLEEGTQYF TGTGCCAGCAGCTTAGAAGAGGGTACGCAGTATTTT TRBJ2-3 TRBV7-9 NA 12 NA
CASSPPGLNTGELFF TGTGCCAGCTCACCCCCGGGACTGAACACCGGGGAGCTGTTTTTT TRBJ2-2 TRBV18 NA 15 NA
CASSLAGVPEEQYF TGTGCCAGCAGCCTTGCGGGGGTCCCGGAGGAGCAGTACTTC TRBJ2-7 TRBV27 NA 14 TRBD2
CASSQYTDSYSYNEQFF TGCGCCAGCAGCCAATATACGGACAGTTACTCCTACAATGAGCAGTTCTTC TRBJ2-1 TRBV4-1 NA 17 NA
CATDRGFDSPLHF TGTGCCACCGATCGGGGGTTTGATTCACCCCTCCACTTT TRBJ1-6 TRBV10-3 once 13 NA
CASSPQGRRPNTEAFF TGCGCCAGCAGCCCCCAGGGAAGGCGACCGAACACTGAAGCTTTCTTT TRBJ1-1 TRBV4-1 NA 16 NA
CASSRVRGGTYNEQFF TGTGCCAGTAGTCGCGTCCGGGGGGGTACCTACAATGAGCAGTTCTTC TRBJ2-1 TRBV19 NA 16 TRBD2
CASSLTQAVNTEAFF TGTGCCAGCAGCCTCACCCAGGCAGTGAACACTGAAGCTTTCTTT TRBJ1-1 TRBV7-6 NA 15 NA
CASSPGQGYFNEQFF TGTGCCAGCAGCCCGGGACAGGGGTATTTCAATGAGCAGTTCTTC TRBJ2-1 TRBV7-9 NA 15 TRBD1
CATSASGTELYF TGTGCCACCAGTGCCTCCGGGACAGAGCTTTACTTC TRBJ2-5 TRBV24-1 few 12 TRBD1
CASTLRRQGASEQFF TGTGCCAGCACTCTTAGGAGGCAGGGGGCAAGTGAGCAGTTCTTC TRBJ2-1 TRBV6-5 NA 15 TRBD1
CASSSRDREEAEAFF TGTGCCAGCAGCTCCCGGGACAGGGAAGAAGCTGAAGCTTTCTTT TRBJ1-1 TRBV9 NA 15 TRBD1
CASSLKTSGMAFF TGTGCCAGCAGCTTAAAGACTTCAGGGATGGCTTTCTTT TRBJ1-1 TRBV7-8 NA 13 NA
CASSPLNSAGELFF TGTGCCAGCAGCCCCCTCAACTCGGCCGGGGAGCTGTTTTTT TRBJ2-2 TRBV7-9 NA 14 NA